Given below is one T cell receptor (beta chain) in context. The sample originates from a study of tumor-infiltrating lymphocytes in primary liver carcinoma. This CDR3 comprises 13 residues. V lost 10 bases, J lost 5 bases, and 15 bases lay in between. Both blood RNA, taken from unsorted whole blood, and germline DNA were extracted. Starting from about 0.5 ug of total RNA, TCR beta cDNA was produced with a primer in the constant region. Three nested multiplex PCR rounds, a slightly modified ARM-PCR, produced the libraries for TCR beta. TRBV1-TRBV30 forward primers paired with a C-beta reverse primer drove the first two PCR rounds, approximately 11 cycles each. TCRdb reprocessed the multiplex PCR reads with MiXCR, giving one entry per CDR3 protein. This sample has about 180,000 distinct CDR3 sequences, with 50% to 75% found just once.

This sequence joins TRBV12-3 or TRBV12-4 and TRBJ1-5; maybe TRBD1 (6 bases). Specimen: peripheral blood. This TCR was recovered from a man in his forties or fifties with primary liver carcinoma and hepatitis B virus infection. The CDR3 loop reads CAIRLGQYQPQHF. The CDR3 DNA follows: TGTGCCATCAGGTTAGGACAGTATCAGCCCCAGCATTTT.